This is a list of T cell receptor beta chains from one sample in a study of shared T cell receptors in the human thymus. Only in-frame clones appear in the TCRdb table, and some are missing; sequencing was by immunoSEQ multiplex PCR. The sample records 700,000 or so clones, roughly 88% being singletons. These data were also filed under a second study, of human thymus T cells.

Sequencing was carried out using thymocytes. These receptors all come from a girl in the first two years of life with a congenital heart defect. The CDR3 runs from the conserved cysteine through the conserved F or W. The D gene is left open where the match is weak. Only some rows state a clone size, as once, few, many or a class for expanded clones.

abundance,d_gene,v_gene,j_gene,CDR3aa,CDR3nt
once,TRBD1,TRBV6-1,TRBJ2-7,CASSPGQGWGEQYF,TGTGCCAGCAGCCCGGGACAGGGATGGGGCGAGCAGTACTTC
-,TRBD1,TRBV6-1,TRBJ1-2,CASSGGSGGGYTF,TGTGCCAGCAGTGGGGGGTCAGGGGGTGGCTACACCTTC
-,TRBD1,TRBV19,TRBJ1-1,CASTPVPGDRPFKAFF,TGTGCCAGTACCCCGGTACCAGGGGACAGGCCATTCAAAGCTTTCTTT
-,-,TRBV27,TRBJ2-3,CASSPSHRDTQYF,TGTGCCAGCAGTCCCTCTCATAGAGATACGCAGTATTTT
-,TRBD1,TRBV7-6,TRBJ1-6,CASSAWTGDNNSPLHF,TGTGCCAGCAGCGCCTGGACAGGGGATAATAATTCACCCCTCCACTTT
few,-,TRBV7-2,TRBJ1-1,CASSLARVVGTEAFF,TGTGCCAGCAGCTTAGCGCGCGTGGTTGGCACTGAAGCTTTCTTT
once,TRBD1,TRBV4-3,TRBJ1-5,CASSQAPTGTEDYQPQHF,TGCGCCAGCAGTCAAGCCCCTACCGGGACAGAAGATTATCAGCCCCAGCATTTT
once,-,TRBV5-1,TRBJ1-6,CASSLDSNSPLHF,TGCGCCAGCAGCTTGGACAGTAATTCACCCCTCCACTTT
-,-,TRBV6-1,TRBJ1-2,CASSEDPAGGGYTF,TGTGCCAGCAGTGAAGATCCGGCGGGGGGTGGCTACACCTTC
-,TRBD1,TRBV6-1,TRBJ1-2,CASSVKSGTGVKVNYGYTF,TGTGCCAGCAGTGTCAAGTCAGGGACAGGGGTAAAAGTTAACTATGGCTACACCTTC
-,-,TRBV7-8,TRBJ2-7,CASSLGRANLYEQYF,TGTGCCAGCAGCTTAGGCAGGGCAAACCTCTACGAGCAGTACTTC
-,TRBD1,TRBV5-6,TRBJ2-7,CASSSVQGAYEQYF,TGTGCCAGCAGCTCGGTTCAGGGGGCCTACGAGCAGTACTTC
-,TRBD2,TRBV11-2,TRBJ2-7,CASSLRLAGAEQYF,TGTGCCAGCAGCTTACGGCTAGCGGGGGCCGAGCAGTACTTC
-,TRBD1,TRBV5-4,TRBJ2-2,CASSSLRGSENGELFF,TGTGCCAGCAGCTCGCTCAGGGGGAGTGAGAACGGGGAGCTGTTTTTT
-,-,TRBV5-4,TRBJ1-6,CASSLESSYNSPLHF,TGTGCCAGCAGCCTTGAGAGCTCCTATAATTCACCCCTCCACTTT
-,TRBD1,TRBV10-3,TRBJ1-5,CAISDGTEYSNQPQHF,TGTGCCATCAGTGACGGGACAGAGTATAGCAATCAGCCCCAGCATTTT
-,-,TRBV5-6,TRBJ1-5,CASSYGHYNQPQHF,TGTGCCAGCAGCTACGGACACTACAATCAGCCCCAGCATTTT
-,-,TRBV13,TRBJ2-3,CASSLLRGIDTQYF,TGTGCCAGCAGCTTATTGAGGGGGATAGATACGCAGTATTTT
-,-,TRBV5-1,TRBJ2-6,CASSFPGQTYSGANVLTF,TGCGCCAGCAGCTTTCCAGGCCAAACCTATTCTGGGGCCAACGTCCTGACTTTC
-,TRBD1,TRBV15,TRBJ2-1,CATSRDRGPYNEQFF,TGTGCCACCAGCAGGGACAGGGGGCCCTACAATGAGCAGTTCTTC
-,TRBD1,TRBV11-2,TRBJ1-2,CASSLVFIGDRVKNYGYTF,TGTGCCAGCAGCTTAGTTTTTATTGGGGACAGGGTCAAGAACTATGGCTACACCTTC
few,TRBD1,TRBV5-6,TRBJ1-4,CASSSGQRSTNEKLFF,TGTGCCAGCAGCTCGGGACAGCGTTCAACTAATGAAAAACTGTTTTTT
-,-,TRBV6-5,TRBJ2-6,CASSSTDNSGANVLTF,TGTGCCAGCAGTTCCACAGACAACTCTGGGGCCAACGTCCTGACTTTC
-,-,TRBV4-1,TRBJ1-2,CASSQEGGGEDYGYTF,TGCGCCAGCAGCCAAGAGGGGGGTGGGGAGGACTATGGCTACACCTTC
-,TRBD1,TRBV6-1,TRBJ1-1,CASSSGQGGTEAFF,TGTGCCAGCAGTTCCGGACAGGGGGGCACTGAAGCTTTCTTT
-,-,TRBV7-9,TRBJ2-1,CASSIPTRSFF,TGTGCCAGCAGCATCCCCACGCGATCGTTCTTC
once,TRBD2,TRBV11-2,TRBJ2-7,CASSPPTSGAGEQYF,TGTGCCAGCAGCCCTCCGACTAGCGGCGCGGGCGAGCAGTACTTC
-,TRBD2,TRBV7-4,TRBJ2-1,CASSPIRPSGGALEFF,TGTGCCAGCAGCCCCATCCGCCCCAGCGGGGGGGCTCTTGAGTTCTTC
-,TRBD1,TRBV5-1,TRBJ1-1,CASSAMADRIRLGAEAFF,TGCGCCAGCAGCGCCATGGCGGACAGGATTCGTCTGGGCGCTGAAGCTTTCTTT
-,TRBD1,TRBV28,TRBJ1-5,CASISTLQRTGRLNQPQHF,TGTGCCAGCATTTCCACCCTTCAAAGGACAGGCCGACTCAATCAGCCCCAGCATTTT
once,TRBD1,TRBV4-1,TRBJ1-2,CASSPSTGSHYGYTF,TGCGCCAGCAGCCCCTCGACAGGGTCTCACTATGGCTACACCTTC
few,TRBD1,TRBV28,TRBJ1-2,CASGERRQGSLANYGYTF,TGTGCCAGCGGGGAACGGCGACAGGGGTCCTTAGCTAACTATGGCTACACCTTC
-,-,TRBV16,TRBJ1-5,CASSQSRRVGLKDNQPQHF,TGTGCCAGCAGCCAATCAAGAAGGGTTGGACTGAAGGACAATCAGCCCCAGCATTTT
-,-,TRBV6-1,TRBJ2-7,CASSEPDPQRGVAEQYF,TGTGCCAGCAGTGAACCCGACCCCCAACGGGGAGTGGCCGAGCAGTACTTC
few,-,TRBV4-3,TRBJ1-6,CASSQREPADISPLHF,TGCGCCAGCAGCCAACGGGAGCCAGCCGACATTTCACCCCTCCACTTT
-,TRBD1,TRBV11-2,TRBJ2-7,CASSLFLGDSYPSYEQYF,TGTGCCAGCAGCTTATTTCTGGGGGACAGCTACCCCTCCTACGAGCAGTACTTC
-,TRBD1,TRBV18,TRBJ1-3,CASRQGHSGNTIYF,TGTGCCAGTCGACAGGGGCACTCTGGAAACACCATATATTTT
-,TRBD1,TRBV7-8,TRBJ1-1,CASSLVRGRGNTEAFF,TGTGCCAGCAGCCTAGTCAGGGGGCGCGGGAACACTGAAGCTTTCTTT
-,TRBD1,TRBV7-6,TRBJ1-2,CASSLVPGGDGYTF,TGTGCCAGCAGCTTAGTACCAGGGGGAGATGGCTACACCTTC
-,TRBD1,TRBV5-4,TRBJ2-2,CASSRQGSNTGELFF,TGTGCCAGCAGCCGACAGGGTTCGAACACCGGGGAGCTGTTTTTT
-,-,TRBV4-3,TRBJ2-3,CASSLRTSPSTDTQYF,TGCGCCAGCAGCCTCCGAACTAGCCCCAGCACAGATACGCAGTATTTT
-,TRBD1,TRBV25-1,TRBJ1-2,CASRGTGLGYGYTF,TGTGCCAGCCGTGGGACAGGGCTCGGCTATGGCTACACCTTC
-,-,TRBV6-6,TRBJ2-5,CASSPGVETQYF,TGTGCCAGCAGTCCCGGGGTGGAGACCCAGTACTTC
-,TRBD1,TRBV27,TRBJ2-7,CASSLSTGGRGIYEQYF,TGTGCCAGCAGTTTAAGTACAGGGGGCAGGGGGATTTACGAGCAGTACTTC
-,-,TRBV6-1,TRBJ1-1,CASRRAGENTEAFF,TGTGCCAGCAGGCGTGCAGGGGAGAACACTGAAGCTTTCTTT
-,-,TRBV18,TRBJ2-1,CASSPPSSGYDNEQFF,TGTGCCAGCTCACCACCGAGTAGCGGATACGACAATGAGCAGTTCTTC
-,-,TRBV27,TRBJ1-6,CASSLRAGSPLHF,TGTGCCAGCAGTTTACGGGCGGGTTCACCCCTCCACTTT
-,TRBD1,TRBV5-1,TRBJ1-1,CASSPRRGRGTEAFF,TGCGCCAGCAGCCCGCGCAGGGGGAGAGGCACTGAAGCTTTCTTT
-,TRBD1,TRBV29-1,TRBJ2-7,CSVAVTGTDYEQYF,TGCAGCGTTGCCGTCACCGGGACAGATTACGAGCAGTACTTC
-,-,TRBV2,TRBJ2-7,CASSEHRPASYEQYF,TGTGCCAGCAGTGAACATCGTCCAGCGTCCTACGAGCAGTACTTC
-,TRBD1,TRBV2,TRBJ1-6,CAIGTEGWRLDSPLHF,TGTGCCATCGGGACAGAAGGGTGGAGGCTCGATTCACCCCTCCACTTT
-,-,TRBV6-1,TRBJ1-6,CASSETRQPYNSPLHF,TGTGCCAGCAGTGAAACGCGGCAGCCCTATAATTCACCCCTCCACTTT
once,TRBD2,TRBV6-6,TRBJ2-7,CASTEGLAAYEQYF,TGTGCCAGCACCGAAGGACTAGCGGCCTACGAGCAGTACTTC
few,-,TRBV19,TRBJ1-5,CASSMLVGRGGQPQHF,TGTGCCAGTAGTATGTTGGTCGGTCGGGGGGGTCAGCCCCAGCATTTT
-,TRBD1,TRBV30,TRBJ1-6,CAWRGQRNSPLHF,TGTGCCTGGAGGGGACAGAGAAATTCACCCCTCCACTTT